This record covers a single T cell receptor (beta chain). The antigen is unknown. The data are from a study of T cell responses to AZD1222 COVID-19 vaccine. Study background: Researchers grouped second doses given at about 4 or about 12 weeks into one pool. Study-wide points: Recipients of two AZD1222 doses showed rising Spike-specific TCR breadth and depth. Only a handful of AZD1222 recipients were seropositive at baseline.

The data were produced by immunoSEQ multiplex PCR, yet TCRdb's version contains in-frame clones alone and is incomplete. The sample has about 140,000 clones, 85% to 95% seen once. With V trimmed by 7 bases and J by 8 bases, 11 bases remained unmatched. The CDR3 spans 15 residues. Looked up from germline, CDR1 is MDHEN and CDR2 is SYDVKM. The receptor was derived from an adult in good health. The chain is built from TRBV28 and TRBJ1-3; TRBD1 matches 10 bases. Material: peripheral blood, obtained on day 0 of AZD1222 vaccination. The CDR3 coding sequence is TGTGCCAGCACTAAAGGACAGGGGGACGTGGACACCATATATTTT. Its translation is CASTKGQGDVDTIYF.